Detailed here is one TCR beta chain. The CDR3 runs 13 residues. Germline loops: CDR1 ENHRY, CDR2 SYGVKD. After removal of 7 bases from V and 4 bases from J, the junction contained 1 base not matched to a gene. These data are taken from a study of blood T cell repertoires in COVID-19. Data came from immunoSEQ multiplex PCR; TCRdb stores just in-frame clones and leaves some out. The sample has 100,000 to 120,000 clones; over 75% are singletons. This receptor was obtained from an elderly woman with active or convalescent COVID-19. The chain is built from TRBV10-3 and TRBJ2-1; the match to TRBD2 covers 10 bases. The material sequenced was peripheral blood. CDR3 loop: CAITSGSYNEQFF. CDR3 nucleotide sequence: TGTGCCATCACTAGCGGGAGTTACAATGAGCAGTTCTTC.